The rows below give T cell receptor beta chains drawn from one sample of a study of T cell changes during pregnancy in multiple sclerosis. Profiled with immunoSEQ multiplex PCR; TCRdb holds only in-frame clones, not every one. The data show some 97,000 clones, with around 93% seen just once and 0.7% to 0.9% held by the top ten. The sequenced sample was peripheral blood, obtained before pregnancy. The receptor set was obtained from a female donor with multiple sclerosis, enrolled in a pregnancy study. CDR3s include the opening cysteine and the closing phenylalanine or tryptophan. The D gene is left open where the match is weak. Clone size is stated in some rows and not others, as once, few, many or a class when expanded.

D | J | V | size | CDR3 | DNA
TRBD1 | TRBJ1-3 | TRBV25-1 | . | CASSTGQGVSGNTIYF | TGTGCCAGCAGTACGGGACAGGGGGTATCTGGAAACACCATATATTTT
. | TRBJ1-1 | TRBV6-4 | . | CASSDTRQSEAFF | TGTGCCAGCAGCGATACGAGGCAGTCCGAAGCTTTCTTT
. | TRBJ1-1 | TRBV5-6 | . | CASSLSLYSFNTEAFF | TGTGCCAGCAGCTTGAGTTTGTACAGTTTTAACACTGAAGCTTTCTTT
TRBD1 | TRBJ2-6 | TRBV5-8 | . | CASSQQTGGEHSGANVLTF | TGTGCCAGCAGCCAACAGACAGGGGGCGAACACTCTGGGGCCAACGTCCTGACTTTC
. | TRBJ1-5 | TRBV9 | . | CASSVEPGNQPQHF | TGTGCCAGCAGCGTAGAGCCGGGAAATCAGCCCCAGCATTTT
. | TRBJ1-2 | TRBV13 | . | CASSQTANYGYTF | TGTGCCAGCAGCCAGACAGCTAACTATGGCTACACCTTC
. | TRBJ2-7 | TRBV28 | . | CASLEGSSYEQYF | TGTGCCAGCTTAGAGGGTAGCTCCTACGAGCAGTACTTC
TRBD1 | TRBJ2-7 | TRBV5-8 | . | CASSLAGTDTYEQYF | TGTGCCAGCAGCTTAGCCGGGACAGACACCTACGAGCAGTACTTC
. | TRBJ2-7 | TRBV25-1 | . | CASGGPIRPYEQYF | TGTGCCAGCGGAGGGCCGATCCGTCCCTACGAGCAGTACTTC
. | TRBJ1-2 | TRBV5-1 | . | CASSSDRPLNGYTF | TGCGCCAGCAGCTCGGACAGACCATTGAATGGCTACACCTTC
. | TRBJ2-7 | TRBV18 | . | CASSEGGGGYEQYF | TGTGCCAGCTCAGAAGGAGGGGGGGGCTACGAGCAGTACTTC
. | TRBJ2-2 | TRBV7-8 | . | CASSLIPTGKLFF | TGTGCCAGCAGCTTAATTCCGACCGGGAAGCTGTTTTTT
. | TRBJ2-1 | TRBV6-5 | . | CASSYSIQGSNEQFF | TGTGCCAGCAGTTACTCGATTCAGGGGAGCAATGAGCAGTTCTTC
. | TRBJ2-1 | TRBV4-3 | . | CASSQDSIGRSHNEQFF | TGCGCCAGCAGCCAAGATTCTATCGGGAGATCCCACAATGAGCAGTTCTTC
TRBD2 | TRBJ2-5 | TRBV5-1 | . | CASSFQQCILARREQETQYF | TGCGCCAGCAGCTTCCAACAATGTATACTAGCGCGGAGGGAACAAGAGACCCAGTACTTC
TRBD1 | TRBJ2-6 | TRBV5-4 | . | CASSLGKAGGVSGANVLTF | TGTGCCAGCAGCTTGGGGAAGGCAGGGGGCGTAAGTGGGGCCAACGTCCTGACTTTC
TRBD2 | TRBJ2-1 | TRBV2 | . | CASSRTSGSYNEQFF | TGTGCCAGCAGCAGGACTAGCGGTTCATACAATGAGCAGTTCTTC
. | TRBJ2-1 | TRBV19 | once | CATSRGPSSYNEQFF | TGTGCCACCTCTAGGGGCCCTAGCTCCTACAATGAGCAGTTCTTC
TRBD1 | TRBJ1-4 | TRBV28 | . | CASSLFVGQGVYEKLFF | TGTGCCAGCAGTTTATTCGTGGGACAGGGAGTGTATGAAAAACTGTTTTTT
. | TRBJ2-1 | TRBV7-9 | . | CASSLGPAGRYNEQFF | TGTGCCAGCAGCTTAGGTCCGGCGGGGCGATACAATGAGCAGTTCTTC
. | TRBJ2-7 | TRBV7-2 | once | CASSLAGSGSYEQYF | TGTGCCAGCAGCTTAGCGGGCAGTGGCTCCTACGAGCAGTACTTC
TRBD2 | TRBJ2-3 | TRBV19 | . | CASGLGPRTDTQYF | TGTGCCAGTGGACTAGGGCCAAGGACAGATACGCAGTATTTT
. | TRBJ2-7 | TRBV19 | . | CASSGTTGTPLSYEQYF | TGTGCCAGTAGTGGAACTACCGGGACACCCTTATCCTACGAGCAGTACTTC
. | TRBJ1-2 | TRBV5-1 | . | CASSLGAGLLGGYTF | TGCGCCAGCAGCTTGGGAGCGGGGCTATTGGGAGGCTACACCTTC
. | TRBJ1-1 | TRBV5-4 | . | CASSLGANTEAFF | TGTGCCAGCAGCTTGGGAGCCAACACTGAAGCTTTCTTT
. | TRBJ2-7 | TRBV19 | . | CASSGSGAGYEQYF | TGTGCCAGTAGTGGTTCAGGGGCTGGGTACGAGCAGTACTTC
. | TRBJ1-1 | TRBV13 | . | CASRGGTEAFF | TGTGCCAGCAGAGGGGGCACTGAAGCTTTCTTT
. | TRBJ1-5 | TRBV28 | . | CASSSARRGGNQPQHF | TGTGCCAGCAGTTCGGCCAGAAGAGGAGGCAATCAGCCCCAGCATTTT
TRBD1 | TRBJ2-2 | TRBV11-1 | . | CASSPGQGENTGELFF | TGTGCCAGCAGCCCAGGACAGGGAGAGAACACCGGGGAGCTGTTTTTT
TRBD2 | TRBJ2-7 | TRBV11-2 | . | CASSLGGTSVQQYF | TGTGCCAGCAGCTTAGGTGGAACTAGCGTACAGCAGTACTTC
. | TRBJ2-1 | TRBV19 | . | CASSPTVYNEQFF | TGTGCCAGTAGTCCGACAGTCTACAATGAGCAGTTCTTC
TRBD2 | TRBJ2-2 | TRBV7-3 | . | CASSLTPSGSTGELFF | TGTGCCAGCAGCTTAACTCCTAGCGGGAGTACCGGGGAGCTGTTTTTT
TRBD2 | TRBJ2-3 | TRBV5-1 | . | CASSSGLAGATDTQYF | TGCGCCAGCAGCTCTGGACTAGCGGGAGCCACAGATACGCAGTATTTT
. | TRBJ1-1 | TRBV2 | . | CASSEYRVGSEAFF | TGTGCCAGCAGTGAATACAGGGTTGGGTCCGAAGCTTTCTTT
. | TRBJ2-5 | TRBV7-9 | . | CASREVSGEETQYF | TGTGCCAGCAGGGAAGTGAGCGGCGAAGAGACCCAGTACTTC
. | TRBJ2-1 | TRBV19 | . | CASSIGLSAAYNEQFF | TGTGCCAGTAGTATTGGGCTTAGCGCTGCTTACAATGAGCAGTTCTTC
. | TRBJ2-7 | TRBV9 | . | CASSEVGDSYEQYF | TGTGCCAGCAGCGAGGTCGGAGACTCCTACGAGCAGTACTTC
. | TRBJ1-1 | TRBV5-1 | . | CASSSQGNTEAFF | TGCGCCAGCAGCTCACAGGGAAACACTGAAGCTTTCTTT
. | TRBJ1-1 | TRBV19 | . | CASSMQGWTEAFF | TGTGCCAGTAGTATGCAGGGTTGGACTGAAGCTTTCTTT
. | TRBJ2-1 | TRBV19 | . | CASSIDKSPYSYNEQFF | TGTGCCAGTAGTATAGACAAAAGCCCCTACTCCTACAATGAGCAGTTCTTC
. | TRBJ2-1 | TRBV27 | once | CASSSSTVTEQFF | TGTGCCAGCAGTTCCTCGACAGTCACTGAGCAGTTCTTC
. | TRBJ2-7 | TRBV10-3 | . | CAISESGPPSYEQYF | TGTGCCATCAGTGAGTCGGGCCCCCCGTCCTACGAGCAGTACTTC
TRBD2 | TRBJ2-1 | TRBV7-9 | . | CASSPERDPYNEQFF | TGTGCCAGCAGCCCAGAGCGGGACCCGTACAATGAGCAGTTCTTC
TRBD2 | TRBJ2-7 | TRBV4-2 | . | CASSQVSLAGGTYEQYF | TGTGCCAGCAGCCAAGTTTCACTAGCGGGAGGGACCTACGAGCAGTACTTC
. | TRBJ1-5 | TRBV2 | . | CASKGDFPDDGYSNQPQHF | TGTGCCAGCAAAGGCGACTTCCCAGACGATGGCTATAGCAATCAGCCCCAGCATTTT
TRBD1 | TRBJ2-1 | TRBV27 | . | CASSLEQGATYNEQFF | TGTGCCAGCAGCCTAGAGCAGGGGGCGACCTACAATGAGCAGTTCTTC
. | TRBJ2-1 | TRBV2 | . | CASSDERGHHNEQFF | TGTGCCAGCAGTGATGAGCGGGGACACCACAATGAGCAGTTCTTC
. | TRBJ2-7 | TRBV7-2 | . | CASSLSQGSYEQYF | TGTGCCAGCAGCTTGTCCCAGGGGTCCTACGAGCAGTACTTC
TRBD1 | TRBJ2-5 | TRBV13 | once | CASSYPGQVGETQYF | TGTGCCAGCAGCTACCCCGGACAGGTTGGGGAGACCCAGTACTTC
. | TRBJ1-5 | TRBV19 | once | CASSIEGVGNQPQHF | TGTGCCAGTAGTATAGAAGGGGTTGGGAATCAGCCCCAGCATTTT
. | TRBJ2-2 | TRBV7-9 | . | CASGPNTGELFF | TGTGCCAGCGGCCCAAACACCGGGGAGCTGTTTTTT
. | TRBJ2-3 | TRBV7-9 | . | CASSADGSADTQYF | TGTGCCAGCAGCGCGGATGGGTCCGCAGATACGCAGTATTTT
. | TRBJ1-1 | TRBV25-1 | . | CASIGREGINTEAFF | TGTGCCAGCATTGGGCGGGAGGGGATTAACACTGAAGCTTTCTTT